Shown below are 15 T cell receptor beta chains from a single sample sequenced in a study of regulatory T cells in long-lasting Graves disease (dated by TCRdb to the early 2020s). What this sample's time point label stands for: newly diagnosed GD, antithyroid drugs for less than 3 months. For both TCR sequencing and RNA sequencing, RNA was extracted from PBMCs using TRIzol. Libraries were constructed by multiplex PCR. Data came from an Illumina HiSeq 4000. To build TCR beta libraries, CDR3 regions were amplified by Arm-PCR using iRepertoire HTBI primers. TCRdb cleaned the public reads at Q25 with fastp, built clones with MiXCR and kept in-frame beta chains. Under each unique CDR3 protein, matching rows form one entry showing the most common genes and DNA. In this sample the table shows hundreds of thousands of distinct CDR3 sequences, 15% to 20% of which occur a single time. Of the sample, 25% to 30% is held by the ten largest clones.

The data were also submitted as part of a second study, on T cells in Graves' hyperthyroidism and ophthalmopathy.

The sequenced sample was peripheral blood mononuclear cells (PBMCs), obtained at new diagnosis, from a patient treated with antithyroid drugs. These receptors were collected from a man aged 35 to 55 with Graves disease. Donor details come from another sample of the same person, matched by shared clones.

This clonotype was counted a few times. V is TRBV4-3 and J is TRBJ2-1, with no clear D. Between the trimmed V and J ends, which lost 1 base and 7 bases, there was a span of 11 bases. The CDR3 is 14 residues long. Germline values: CDR1 LGHNA, CDR2 YSLEER. CDR3: CASSQAVPPNEQFF. The DNA of the CDR3 is TGCGCCAGCAGCCAAGCGGTCCCCCCGAATGAGCAGTTCTTC.

This clonotype was detected ten times or more. The chain uses TRBV3-1 and TRBJ2-1; 8 bases align to TRBD2. From germline, CDR1 is LGHDT and CDR2 YNNKEL (reference sequence). The junction had 10 bases not matched to a gene; V was cut back by 1 base and J by 2 bases. There are 18 residues in the CDR3. CDR3 coding DNA: TGTGCCAGCAGCCAAGCCGCGCCCCAGCGGGGGCCCTACAATGAGCAGTTCTTC. Residues: CASSQAAPQRGPYNEQFF.

About this clonotype itself: Just one base apart from a much larger clone, this may be a read error. This sequence joins TRBV6-1 and TRBJ2-1; the match to TRBD2 covers 12 bases. Germline-derived CDR1 and CDR2 are MNHNS and SASEGT. The CDR3 covers 15 residues. Trimming cost V 2 bases and J 6 bases; bases outside gene matches: 2. The CDR3 coding sequence is TGTGCCAGCAGTGAACTAGCGGGGGGGGGCAATGAGCAGTTCTTC. Protein sequence: CASSELAGGGNEQFF.

This chain connects TRBV7-9 to TRBJ2-5; D is ambiguous. V lost 4 bases and J 5 bases, leaving 14 bases between the germline ends. The CDR3 extends over 14 amino acids. Germline V gives CDR1 SEHNR, CDR2 FQNEAQ (reference sequence). CDR3 protein: CASSSRAMGETQYF. Here the CDR3 DNA reads TGTGCCAGCAGCTCCCGGGCCATGGGGGAGACCCAGTACTTC.

This clonotype was recorded at least ten times. The chain carries TRBV6-5 and TRBJ1-1; D is uncertain. The CDR3 runs to 12 residues. Germline CDR1 is MNHEY and CDR2 is SVGAGI. V shed 0 bases and J shed 11 bases, with 10 bases lying between them. The CDR3: CASSYSLGWAFF. CDR3 nucleotides: TGTGCCAGCAGTTACTCCCTGGGGTGGGCTTTCTTT.

This clonotype came up many times. This chain uses TRBV28 with TRBJ2-2; no definite D call. V lost 7 bases and J lost 7, with 10 bases in between. CDR3 length: 12 amino acids. Germline-derived CDR1 and CDR2 are MDHEN and SYDVKM. The CDR3 DNA reads as TGTGCCAGCACCTCGCCTCACGGGGAGCTGTTTTTT. Encoded protein: CASTSPHGELFF.

Worth noting for this clonotype: A read error may be the cause here, since a much bigger clone is one base away. The chain links TRBV7-2 to TRBJ2-1; 15 bases are shared with TRBD2. There are 16 residues in the CDR3. Germline assignment: CDR1 SGHTA and CDR2 FQGNSA. Trimming cost V 2 bases and J 9 bases; bases outside gene matches: 5. The CDR3 sequence: CASSLRTSGGAGEQFF. CDR3 coding DNA: TGTGCCAGCAGCTTACGGACTAGCGGGGGGGCCGGTGAGCAGTTCTTC.

The gene calls are TRBV20-1 and TRBJ2-7; unclear D gene. CDR1 is DFQATT, CDR2 SNEGSKA, per germline (reference sequence). V gave up 5 bases and J gave up 0 bases, with 14 bases separating them. CDR3 length equals 14 residues. The CDR3 protein is CSAYLSPGSYEQYF. The CDR3 region has the DNA TGCAGTGCTTATTTATCCCCGGGCTCCTACGAGCAGTACTTC.

This clonotype was recorded many times. The V and J genes are TRBV27 and TRBJ2-7; the D gene is possibly TRBD1 (6 bases). Trimming stripped 2 bases from V and 3 bases from J, with 20 bases between. The CDR3 runs 17 residues. Germline CDR1 is MNHEY and CDR2 is SMNVEV (reference sequence). The CDR3 sequence: CASSLNAFPTGDYEQYF. Written as DNA, the CDR3 is TGTGCCAGCAGTTTAAACGCCTTTCCGACAGGCGACTACGAGCAGTACTTC.

The chain links TRBV14 to TRBJ2-7; 7 positions agree with TRBD1. Per germline, CDR1 SGHDN and CDR2 FVKESK. CDR3 length: 17 amino acids. Unmatched junction bases numbered 12, after V lost 4 bases and J lost 0 bases. CDR3 region: CASSPFYRGPYSYEQYF. The CDR3 bases are TGTGCCAGCAGCCCCTTCTACAGGGGCCCCTACTCCTACGAGCAGTACTTC.

This clonotype was found many times. This chain joins TRBV12-3 or TRBV12-4 and TRBJ1-4; D is undetermined. Trimming took 3 bases from V and 8 from J, leaving 13 bases between them. The CDR3 covers 14 residues. The CDR3 region is CASSFERVGEKLFF. The CDR3 DNA is TGTGCCAGCAGTTTTGAGAGGGTGGGCGAAAAACTGTTTTTT.

This clonotype was counted at least ten times. The chain couples TRBV7-9 to TRBJ2-1; TRBD1 agrees at 8 bases. This CDR3 region has 13 residues. Per the germline V gene, CDR1 is SEHNR and CDR2 is FQNEAQ (reference sequence). With V trimmed by 5 bases and J by 10 bases, 7 bases remained unmatched. CDR3 DNA: TGTGCCAGCAGCCCTCAGGGGGCTAGGGAGCAGTTCTTC. Translation: CASSPQGAREQFF.

About this clonotype itself: The junction differs from germline at one of its ends, possibly a read error. The chain joins TRBV5-1 to TRBJ2-7; tentative D call: TRBD2 (5 bases). Germline CDR1 and CDR2: SGHRS and YFSETQ. CDR3 length: 14 residues. CDR3 nucleotide sequence: TGCGCCAGCAGCTTGAAGCGGAGCTCCTACGAGCAGCACTTC. It is translated as CASSLKRSSYEQHF. The entire variable domain, with the rest obtained from reference TRBV5-1 and TRBJ2-7, is as follows: KAGVTQTPRYLIKTRGQQVTLSCSPISGHRSVSWYQQTPGQGLQFLFEYFSETQRNKGNFPGRFSGRQFSNSRSEMNVSTLELGDSALYLCASSLKRSSYEQHFGPGTRLTVT.

This clonotype was detected a few times. The rearrangement uses TRBV20-1 and TRBJ2-2; 9 bases map to TRBD2. J lost 8 bases, V lost 5 bases, and 9 bases had no gene match. The CDR3 sequence is 14 residues long. Germline V gives CDR1 DFQATT, CDR2 SNEGSKA (reference sequence). The CDR3 sequence: CSAPSGADWGELFF. The CDR3 DNA is TGCAGTGCTCCTAGCGGGGCTGATTGGGGGGAGCTGTTTTTT.

Many counts were recorded for this clonotype. This chain uses TRBV3-1 with TRBJ1-1; 8 bases line up with TRBD1. There are 15 residues in the CDR3. V lost 0 bases to trimming and J lost 1 base; unmatched junction nucleotides: 1. Germline values: CDR1 LGHDT, CDR2 YNNKEL (reference sequence). The CDR3 region is CASSQDGTGNTEAFF. CDR3 sequence (DNA): TGTGCCAGCAGCCAAGATGGGACAGGGAACACTGAAGCTTTCTTT.